One sample yielded the 5 T cell receptor beta chains listed below, sequenced in a study of identical twins. TCRdb redid the calling of the 5' RACE reads with MiXCR, one entry per CDR3 protein. The profile shows around 230,000 distinct CDR3 sequences, over 5.5% of them singletons. This sample also belongs to another study, concerning T cells expressing NK-cell markers.

Sequencing was done on a sample of CD8+ T cells sorted from blood. The receptors here all came from a woman aged 18-29 years in good health.

At least ten counts were recorded for this clonotype. The chain uses TRBV7-9 and TRBJ1-1, with 9 nucleotides matching TRBD1. After removal of 3 bases from V and 5 bases from J, the junction contained 7 bases not matched to a gene. The length of the CDR3 is 15 residues. Germline CDR1 and CDR2: SEHNR and FQNEAQ (reference sequence). The CDR3 DNA reads as TGTGCCAGCAGCTTGGGACAGGGTTTGGGGACTGAAGCTTTCTTT. Protein: CASSLGQGLGTEAFF.

This clonotype was seen many times. The gene calls are TRBV29-1 and TRBJ2-7, with TRBD1 matching over 10 bases. Trimming cost V 6 bases and J 3 bases; bases outside gene matches: 8. The germline V gene has CDR1 SQVTM and CDR2 ANQGSEA. The CDR3 consists of 14 residues. CDR3 protein: CSVYSGTGDYEQYF. CDR3 bases: TGCAGCGTATACAGCGGGACAGGGGACTACGAGCAGTACTTC.

V usage is TRBV14 and J usage is TRBJ1-3; no definite D call. Germline-derived CDR1 and CDR2 are SGHDN and FVKESK. With 0 bases removed from V and 0 bases from J, the gap between germline ends came to 9 bases. The CDR3 contains 16 residues. The CDR3 nucleotides read TGTGCCAGCAGCCAAGATTTCGGATTCTCTGGAAACACCATATATTTT. Protein product: CASSQDFGFSGNTIYF.

There are many counts of this clonotype. The chain joins TRBV25-1 to TRBJ1-1; tentative D call: TRBD1 (5 bases). This CDR3 comprises 13 residues. Between the trimmed V and J ends, which lost 3 bases and 7 bases, there was a span of 12 bases. CDR1 and CDR2 (germline): MGHDK, SYGVNS. This CDR3 reads CASSDFRDREAFF. The CDR3 DNA reads TGTGCCAGCAGTGATTTCAGGGACCGTGAAGCTTTCTTT.

The sample holds many counts of this clonotype. V gene TRBV20-1 combines with J gene TRBJ2-5, with D possibly TRBD1 on 5 matching bases. Germline CDR1 reads DFQATT; CDR2 reads SNEGSKA (reference sequence). The CDR3 sequence is 15 residues long. Trimming removed 3 bases at V and 5 bases at J, with 19 bases between. The CDR3 sequence: CSARSARVRTETQYF. The CDR3 DNA reads as TGCAGTGCTAGGTCGGCCAGGGTCCGTACGGAGACCCAGTACTTC.